This T cell receptor (beta chain) was retrieved from a study of blood T cell repertoires in COVID-19. Study background: Sites in the United States, Italy and Spain provided acute and convalescent COVID-19 samples. PBMCs, B-cell-depleted T cells, or T cells provided the cDNA or gDNA that made up the material.

Original data processing: Reference gene primer amplification gave nucleated cell count estimates. Here immunoSEQ multiplex PCR was the method, and the copy in TCRdb shows in-frame clones only, minus some. That table supplies the V and J calls and clone size; D and trimming were determined from the DNA. The table records just over 250,000 clones, about 91% of them present only once. Sequencing used peripheral blood. The receptor comes from a person aged 18 to 29 with COVID-19, enrolled during active disease.

In DNA, the CDR3 is TGTGCCAGCAGCTTAGCGCCAGGGGGTAATTCACCCCTCCACTTT. It codes for CASSLAPGGNSPLHF. The gene calls are TRBV13 and TRBJ1-6; TRBD1 matches 7 bases. CDR1 is PRHDT, CDR2 FYEKMQ, per germline (reference sequence). This CDR3 is built from 15 residues. Trimming removed 1 base from V and 6 bases from J; junction bases left unmatched: 3.